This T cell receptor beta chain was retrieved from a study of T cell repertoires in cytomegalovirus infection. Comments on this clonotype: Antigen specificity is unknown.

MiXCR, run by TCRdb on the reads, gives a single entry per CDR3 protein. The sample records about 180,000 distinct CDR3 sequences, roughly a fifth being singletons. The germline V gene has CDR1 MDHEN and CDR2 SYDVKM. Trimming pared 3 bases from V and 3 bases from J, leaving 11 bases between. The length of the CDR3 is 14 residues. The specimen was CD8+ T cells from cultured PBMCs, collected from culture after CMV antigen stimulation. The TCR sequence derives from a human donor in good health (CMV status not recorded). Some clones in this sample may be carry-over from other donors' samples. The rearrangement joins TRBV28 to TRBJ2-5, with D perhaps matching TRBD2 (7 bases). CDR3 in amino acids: CASSFRGGEETQYF. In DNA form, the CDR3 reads TGTGCCAGCAGTTTTCGCGGGGGCGAAGAGACCCAGTACTTC.